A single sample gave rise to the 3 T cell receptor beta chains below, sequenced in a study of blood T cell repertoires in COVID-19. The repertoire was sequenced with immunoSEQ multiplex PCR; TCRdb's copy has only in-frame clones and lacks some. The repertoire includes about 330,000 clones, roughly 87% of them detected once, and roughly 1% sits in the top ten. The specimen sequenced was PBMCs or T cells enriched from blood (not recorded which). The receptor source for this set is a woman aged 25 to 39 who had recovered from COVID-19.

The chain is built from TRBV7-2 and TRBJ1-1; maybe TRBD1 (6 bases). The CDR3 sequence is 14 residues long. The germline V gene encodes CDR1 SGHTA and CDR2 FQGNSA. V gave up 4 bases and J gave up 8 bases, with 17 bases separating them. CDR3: CASSSTLGRGEAFF. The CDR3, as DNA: TGTGCCAGCAGCTCCACCTTGGGCAGGGGAGAAGCTTTCTTT.

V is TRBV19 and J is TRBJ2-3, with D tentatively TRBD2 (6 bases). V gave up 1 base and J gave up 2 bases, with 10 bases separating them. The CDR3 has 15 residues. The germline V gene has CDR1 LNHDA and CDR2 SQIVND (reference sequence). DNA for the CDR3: TGTGCCAGTAGTATAGTTGGGCGGGACACAGATACGCAGTATTTT. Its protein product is CASSIVGRDTDTQYF.

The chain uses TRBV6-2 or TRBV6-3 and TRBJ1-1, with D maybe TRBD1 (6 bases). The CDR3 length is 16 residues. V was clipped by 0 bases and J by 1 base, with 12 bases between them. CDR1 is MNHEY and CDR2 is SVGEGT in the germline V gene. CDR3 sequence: CASSYSWGLGNTEAFF. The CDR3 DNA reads TGTGCCAGCAGTTACTCTTGGGGGCTTGGGAACACTGAAGCTTTCTTT.